These 11 T cell receptor beta chains share one sample of origin, sequenced in a study of shared clonotypes between healthy human individuals (dated by TCRdb to 2020 to 2022). The library relied on the immunoSEQ multiplex PCR assay. Here the immuneACCESS table is served through TCRdb, limited to in-frame sequences with V and J called. Missing clones are a known gap in these copies; in checked studies unresolved V genes cover under half, and the rest lacks a known reason. Recorded for this sample are about 490,000 clones; around 80% of them occurred a single time. The ten largest clones represent roughly 13% of the sample. The sample taken for sequencing was PBMCs. The receptor source for this set is a woman in her forties in good health. Some clones in this sample may be carry-over from other donors' samples.

This sequence joins TRBV2 and TRBJ1-1; D ambiguous. The CDR3 length is 14 residues. Germline CDR1 is SNHLY and CDR2 is FYNNEI. V lost 1 base and J lost 0, with 6 bases in between. This chain's CDR3 is CASSEDIMNTEAFF. The CDR3 DNA sequence: TGTGCCAGCAGTGAAGATATCATGAACACTGAAGCTTTCTTT.

This chain uses TRBV19 with TRBJ1-4, with a possible D match to TRBD1 (5 bases). Trimming pared 6 bases from V and 7 bases from J, leaving 15 bases between. In germline, CDR1 is LNHDA, CDR2 SQIVND (reference sequence). The CDR3 spans 14 residues. CDR3: CASSLRVSGEKLFF. CDR3 bases: TGTGCCAGTAGCCTCAGGGTATCCGGTGAAAAACTGTTTTTT.

This clone was seen just once. With a much larger clone just one base away, this may be a read error. The genes are TRBV7-3 and TRBJ2-6; a weak D match, TRBD1 (6 bases). CDR3 length: 13 residues. Germline V gene sequence: CDR1 SGHTA, CDR2 FQGTGA. The CDR3 coding sequence is TGTGCCAGCAAGTCGGCAGGGGCCAACGCCCTGACTTTC. Translating gives CASKSAGANALTF.

CDR3 bases: TGTGCCAGCAGTTTATTCGACATGCCGAACACTGAAGCTTTCTTT. This gives the protein CASSLFDMPNTEAFF. This sequence joins TRBV28 and TRBJ1-1; D uncertain. The V gene's germline CDR1 is MDHEN and CDR2 SYDVKM. The CDR3 loop spans 15 amino acids. V gave up 1 base and J gave up 1 base, with 10 bases separating them.

The chain is built from TRBV7-6 and TRBJ2-7; 12 positions agree with TRBD2. CDR1 is SGHVS and CDR2 is FNYEAQ in the germline V gene. This CDR3 has 15 residues. The V segment lost 5 bases and the J segment 4 bases; nucleotides outside the gene matches: 6. CDR3 in DNA: TGTGCCAGCAGCACTAGGACTAGCGGGAAATACGAGCAGTACTTC. Encoded protein: CASSTRTSGKYEQYF. The variable domain in full, with the rest retrieved from reference TRBV7-6 and TRBJ2-7, is GAGVSQSPRYKVTKRGQDVALRCDPISGHVSLYWYRQALGQGPEFLTYFNYEAQQDKSGLPNDRFSAERPEGSISTLTIQRTEQRDSAMYRCASSTRTSGKYEQYFGPGTRLTVT.

V is TRBV2 and J is TRBJ2-1; maybe TRBD2 (5 bases). This CDR3 region has 14 residues. Germline lookup yields CDR1 SNHLY and CDR2 FYNNEI. V was cut by 3 bases and J by 3 bases, with 9 bases left in between. Here the CDR3 DNA reads TGTGCCAGCAGTGAGCGGGTCTTCTACAATGAGCAGTTCTTC. Its protein product is CASSERVFYNEQFF.

The chain joins TRBV18 to TRBJ2-7, with D maybe TRBD2 (5 bases). The V and J ends lost 5 bases and 3 bases respectively, with 8 bases between them. CDR3 length: 12 amino acids. Germline V gene lookup returns CDR1 KGHSH and CDR2 LQKENI. The CDR3 loop reads CASSKGDYEQYF. The CDR3 DNA sequence: TGTGCCAGCTCAAAGGGAGACTACGAGCAGTACTTC.

The chain uses TRBV7-2 and TRBJ2-7; possible D gene TRBD2, 5 bases. Deletions cut 1 base from V and 3 bases from J, with 13 bases between. The CDR3 is 15 amino acids. Germline-derived CDR1 and CDR2 are SGHTA and FQGNSA. The CDR3 region has the DNA TGTGCCAGCAGCTTAGGGCCGGGAAATCACTACGAGCAGTACTTC. It is translated as CASSLGPGNHYEQYF.

This chain uses TRBV28 with TRBJ2-1; D possibly matches TRBD1 or TRBD2 (5 bases each). Trimming stripped 3 bases from V and 10 bases from J, with 10 bases between. The germline gives CDR1 MDHEN, CDR2 SYDVKM. This CDR3 contains 12 residues. CDR3 sequence: CASSLRWDEQFF. DNA for the CDR3: TGTGCCAGCAGTTTGAGGTGGGACGAGCAGTTCTTC.

The V and J genes are TRBV7-2 and TRBJ2-5; no clear D gene. V gave up 2 bases and J gave up 5 bases, with 15 bases separating them. The germline V gene encodes CDR1 SGHTA and CDR2 FQGNSA. The CDR3 is made up of 15 amino acids. This CDR3 reads CASSLRGRAMETQYF. CDR3 nucleotide sequence: TGTGCCAGCAGCTTACGTGGTCGGGCCATGGAGACCCAGTACTTC.

The chain is built from TRBV11-2 and TRBJ1-5; D is ambiguous. V lost 1 base, J lost 4 bases, and 11 bases lay in between. This CDR3 region has 15 residues. From germline, CDR1 is SGHAT and CDR2 FQNNGV. The CDR3 loop reads CASSLGPTENQPQHF. CDR3 nucleotides: TGTGCCAGCAGCTTAGGTCCGACGGAAAATCAGCCCCAGCATTTT.